This is a list of T cell receptor beta chains from one sample in a study of response to subunit inactivated influenza vaccine. TCRdb processed the RT-PCR reads anew with MiXCR; each CDR3 protein has one entry. The sample shows over 750,000 distinct CDR3 sequences, 21% of them seen only once. Sequences were derived from PBMCs from blood, sampled about 5 days after vaccination. These receptors were collected from a man aged 45-60 years who received an inactivated influenza vaccine. Each CDR3 is given with its conserved first and last residue. D genes are given only for firm matches. Some rows have no size entry. The others give once, few or many, or a class for an expanded clone.

j_call,clone_size,d_call,v_call,cdr3_aa,cdr3_nt
TRBJ2-1,few,TRBD2,TRBV30,CAWSVWTPGLAGGDSYNEQFF,TGTGCCTGGAGTGTCTGGACCCCTGGACTAGCGGGAGGAGATAGCTACAATGAGCAGTTCTTC
TRBJ2-3,.,TRBD1,TRBV5-6,CASSFKTGGSDTQYF,TGTGCCAGCAGCTTCAAGACAGGGGGCTCAGATACGCAGTATTTT
TRBJ2-7,many,.,TRBV7-2,CASRVGFRGPYEQYF,TGTGCCAGCAGGGTGGGATTTAGGGGCCCCTACGAGCAGTACTTC
TRBJ2-5,few,.,TRBV6-2/TRBV6-3,CASGDTQKTQYF,TGTGCCAGCGGGGACACACAAAAGACCCAGTACTTC
TRBJ2-5,few,.,TRBV7-2,CASSAKGGETQYF,TGTGCCAGCAGCGCTAAGGGGGGAGAGACCCAGTACTTC
TRBJ1-4,.,.,TRBV28,CASSFAMVNEKLFF,TGTGCCAGCAGTTTTGCAATGGTTAATGAAAAACTGTTTTTT
TRBJ1-2,.,TRBD1,TRBV30,CAGTRDRGIYGYTF,TGTGCCGGGACACGGGACAGGGGAATCTATGGCTACACCTTC
TRBJ2-1,.,.,TRBV20-1,CSAHRGGYNEQFF,TGCAGTGCTCATAGGGGGGGATACAATGAGCAGTTCTTC
TRBJ2-1,few,.,TRBV11-2,CASSPHRGNTYNEQFF,TGTGCCAGCAGCCCCCATCGGGGCAACACCTACAATGAGCAGTTCTTC
TRBJ2-1,.,.,TRBV4-3,CASSATSALSYNEQFF,TGCGCCAGCAGCGCTACCTCGGCCCTATCTTACAATGAGCAGTTCTTC
TRBJ1-1,.,.,TRBV7-3,CASSLTEAGEAFF,TGTGCCAGCAGCTTAACGGAGGCAGGGGAAGCTTTCTTT
TRBJ2-7,.,TRBD2,TRBV28,CASSLGLAGKQYF,TGTGCCAGCAGCCTTGGACTAGCGGGAAAGCAGTACTTC
TRBJ2-7,few,.,TRBV7-9,CASSLNGHKESYEQYF,TGTGCCAGCAGCTTAAACGGGCATAAGGAAAGCTACGAGCAGTACTTC
TRBJ2-5,few,.,TRBV7-2,CASSLGASPRETQYF,TGTGCCAGCAGCTTAGGGGCTAGCCCACGGGAGACCCAGTACTTC
TRBJ2-7,.,.,TRBV7-9,CASSLVGSSSKQYF,TGTGCCAGCAGCTTAGTAGGGTCTTCGAGCAAGCAGTACTTC
TRBJ2-3,many,.,TRBV20-1,CSGDLGDQGTDTQYF,TGCAGTGGCGACCTGGGGGATCAAGGGACAGATACGCAGTATTTT
TRBJ2-4,many,.,TRBV19,CASSRWDTLAKNIQYF,TGTGCCAGTAGCAGGTGGGACACCTTAGCCAAAAACATTCAGTACTTC
TRBJ2-3,.,TRBD2,TRBV24-1,CATSDPSGGGTDTQYF,TGTGCCACCAGTGACCCTAGCGGGGGCGGCACAGATACGCAGTATTTT
TRBJ2-3,.,TRBD1,TRBV5-6,CASSRLQGVEDTQYF,TGTGCCAGCAGCCGGCTGCAGGGGGTAGAAGATACGCAGTATTTT
TRBJ2-1,few,TRBD2,TRBV2,CASIQTSGPYNEQFF,TGTGCCAGCATCCAGACTAGCGGTCCCTACAATGAGCAGTTCTTC
TRBJ2-5,.,.,TRBV2,CASSPRARETQYF,TGTGCCAGCAGTCCCAGGGCGAGGGAGACCCAGTACTTC
TRBJ2-1,.,TRBD2,TRBV2,CASTPGTSGVHEQFF,TGTGCCAGCACCCCCGGGACTAGCGGGGTCCATGAGCAGTTCTTC
TRBJ2-5,.,.,TRBV2,CASSEGPQRKTQYF,TGTGCCAGCAGTGAAGGGCCCCAGAGAAAGACCCAGTACTTC
TRBJ1-3,.,TRBD1,TRBV2,CASSRDMGQSSGNTIYF,TGTGCCAGCAGTCGAGATATGGGACAGAGCTCTGGAAACACCATATATTTT
TRBJ1-6,.,.,TRBV11-2,CASSLVPGDNSPLHF,TGTGCCAGCAGCTTAGTTCCGGGGGATAATTCACCCCTCCACTTT
TRBJ1-3,.,.,TRBV6-5,CASRAGGNTIYF,TGTGCCAGCAGGGCTGGGGGGAACACCATATATTTT
TRBJ1-6,.,TRBD1,TRBV5-1,CASSLAGGVYSPLHF,TGCGCCAGCAGCTTGGCAGGGGGCGTTTATTCACCCCTCCACTTT
TRBJ2-7,.,.,TRBV15,CATSSVRGRRDEQYF,TGTGCCACCAGCAGTGTCCGGGGGCGCAGGGACGAGCAGTACTTC
TRBJ2-2,.,TRBD2,TRBV20-1,CSARRTSVTGELFF,TGCAGTGCTAGAAGGACTAGCGTCACCGGGGAGCTGTTTTTT
TRBJ2-5,.,.,TRBV20-1,CSARDLASGPKETQYF,TGCAGTGCTAGAGATCTGGCTTCCGGGCCTAAAGAGACCCAGTACTTC
TRBJ2-1,.,TRBD1,TRBV7-9,CASSAVGTGADEQFF,TGTGCCAGCAGCGCCGTTGGGACAGGGGCTGATGAGCAGTTCTTC
TRBJ1-1,few,TRBD1,TRBV7-2,CASGQGFTEAFF,TGTGCCAGCGGACAGGGGTTCACTGAAGCTTTCTTT
TRBJ2-1,.,TRBD2,TRBV4-2,CASGGGGFSYNEQFF,TGTGCGTCCGGGGGCGGGGGGTTCTCCTACAATGAGCAGTTCTTC
TRBJ2-1,.,TRBD2,TRBV11-3,CASSSLTSGAYNEQFF,TGTGCCAGCAGCTCCCTTACTAGCGGAGCCTACAATGAGCAGTTCTTC
TRBJ2-2,many,.,TRBV10-2,CASSGLGAGELFF,TGCGCCAGCAGTGGGCTAGGGGCGGGGGAGCTGTTTTTT
TRBJ1-1,few,.,TRBV18,CASSRQQGSNTEAFF,TGTGCCAGCTCACGCCAACAGGGCTCGAACACTGAAGCTTTCTTT
TRBJ2-3,.,.,TRBV7-9,CASSSKGRTSTDTQYF,TGTGCCAGCAGCTCCAAAGGGCGGACTAGCACAGATACGCAGTATTTT
TRBJ2-3,few,.,TRBV29-1,CSVLWQGRADTQYF,TGCAGCGTTCTTTGGCAGGGGCGAGCAGATACGCAGTATTTT
TRBJ2-7,.,.,TRBV6-5,CASGQRDYEQYF,TGTGCCAGCGGACAGAGGGACTACGAGCAGTACTTC
TRBJ2-3,many,TRBD2,TRBV27,CASSLFGLARTDTQYF,TGTGCCAGCAGTTTATTCGGACTAGCTCGCACAGATACGCAGTATTTT